These 31 T cell receptor beta chains came from one sample sequenced in a study of T cells in localized non-small cell lung cancer. Generated by immunoSEQ multiplex PCR, the TCRdb table keeps only in-frame clones and is missing some. The sample yields some 53,000 clones, 86% seen once. The sequences come from peripheral blood, collected before any cancer treatment. These receptors all come from a male donor at least 60 years old with stage III squamous cell lung carcinoma.

This sequence joins TRBV5-1 and TRBJ2-6; TRBD2 matches at 9 bases. The CDR3 contains 18 residues. Germline CDR1 is SGHRS and CDR2 is YFSETQ. Trimming removed 4 bases from V and 0 bases from J; junction bases left unmatched: 8. The CDR3 nucleotides read TGCGCCAGCAGCCCGAATGGAGCGGGGGGCTCTGGGGCCAACGTCCTGACTTTC. Its protein is CASSPNGAGGSGANVLTF.

CDR3 nucleotide sequence: TGTGCCAGCAGCCAAGGGACAGGCTCCCTTACGCAGTATTTT. Its translation is CASSQGTGSLTQYF. This rearrangement joins TRBV4-2 to TRBJ2-3; TRBD1 aligns across 7 bases. The ends lost 1 base at V and 8 bases at J; junction bases unmatched: 6. The CDR3 extends over 14 amino acids. Germline CDR1 and CDR2: LGHNA and YNFKEQ.

The CDR3 protein is CASSFRQIHSAGNTIYF. The CDR3 DNA sequence: TGTGCCAGCAGCTTTCGCCAGATACACTCTGCTGGAAACACCATATATTTT. The genes are TRBV11-2 and TRBJ1-3; D gene ambiguous. Trimming took 3 bases from V and 2 from J, leaving 17 bases between them. The CDR3 is 17 amino acids. Looked up from germline, CDR1 is SGHAT and CDR2 is FQNNGV.

The V gene is TRBV4-1, the J gene TRBJ2-2; D is unresolved. The CDR3 contains 14 residues. The V end was cut by 5 bases, the J end by 4 bases, with 11 bases between. Germline V gene data show CDR1 as MGHRA and CDR2 as YSYEKL. The DNA of the CDR3 is TGCGCCAGCAGCTTTCCCGGGCTCACCGGGGAGCTGTTTTTT. Amino acid sequence: CASSFPGLTGELFF.

The chain is built from TRBV7-2 and TRBJ2-5; D gene uncertain. The ends were cut back, 1 base at V and 1 base at J, with 7 bases in the middle. Germline V gene sequence: CDR1 SGHTA, CDR2 FQGNSA. CDR3 length: 14 residues. Here the CDR3 reads CASSLGWGQETQYF. Here the CDR3 DNA reads TGTGCCAGCAGCTTAGGGTGGGGCCAAGAGACCCAGTACTTC.

The chain couples TRBV5-1 to TRBJ1-2, with 8 bases matching TRBD1. After removal of 5 bases from V and 7 bases from J, the junction contained 7 bases not matched to a gene. There are 13 residues in the CDR3. Germline values: CDR1 SGHRS, CDR2 YFSETQ. CDR3 DNA: TGCGCCAGCAGTCAGGCAGGGGGCTCTGGCTACACCTTC. As protein: CASSQAGGSGYTF.

The rearrangement links TRBV20-1 to TRBJ1-2; D unclear. Germline V gene data show CDR1 as DFQATT and CDR2 as SNEGSKA (reference sequence). CDR3 size: 10 residues. V was pared by 6 bases and J by 6 bases, with 8 bases between. The CDR3 region has the DNA TGCAGTGCAAAGGTTAATGGCTACACCTTC. Amino acid sequence: CSAKVNGYTF.

The CDR3 is CASSGGSGIVETQYF. In DNA, the CDR3 is TGTGCCAGCAGTGGGGGCTCCGGGATAGTAGAGACCCAGTACTTC. J is TRBJ2-5 and V is TRBV6-1; D may match TRBD1 or TRBD2 (5 bases each). Germline-derived CDR1 and CDR2 are MNHNS and SASEGT. Trimming stripped 4 bases from V and 4 bases from J, with 16 bases between. This CDR3 contains 15 residues.

The chain joins TRBV7-2 to TRBJ1-2; no definite D call. The germline V gene has CDR1 SGHTA and CDR2 FQGNSA. The CDR3 consists of 14 residues. The V end was cut by 0 bases, the J end by 7 bases, with 12 bases between. CDR3 coding DNA: TGTGCCAGCAGCTTAGCAGGCAGCGGGAGTGGCTACACCTTC. Translating gives CASSLAGSGSGYTF.

The chain uses TRBV7-2 and TRBJ2-3; no firm D call. The CDR3 totals 16 residues. V was trimmed by 2 bases and J by 5 bases, leaving 17 bases between them. Germline CDR1 and CDR2: SGHTA and FQGNSA. The CDR3 nucleotides read TGTGCCAGCAGCTTACGGGTGGGCCTCGAAGGAGATACGCAGTATTTT. Protein sequence: CASSLRVGLEGDTQYF.

This chain connects TRBV6-1 to TRBJ1-2; 10 positions match TRBD1. Germline-derived CDR1 and CDR2 are MNHNS and SASEGT. V gave up 5 bases and J gave up 4 bases; unmatched junction bases: 7. This CDR3 region has 15 residues. Written as DNA, the CDR3 is TGTGCCAGCAGTAGACAGGGGGCGCCAATCTATGGCTACACCTTC. Amino acid sequence: CASSRQGAPIYGYTF.

V gene TRBV6-1 combines with J gene TRBJ1-4; a possible D gene is TRBD1 (6 bases). The CDR3 spans 14 residues. Germline assignment: CDR1 MNHNS and CDR2 SASEGT. The V gene lost 8 bases and the J gene lost 8 bases, with 18 bases spanning the gap. The CDR3 loop is CASCQGLGSEKLFF. Written as DNA, the CDR3 is TGTGCCAGCTGTCAGGGGTTGGGGAGCGAAAAACTGTTTTTT.

The rearrangement joins TRBV4-3 to TRBJ1-6, with D possibly TRBD1 on 6 matching bases. CDR3 length: 17 residues. Germline V gene lookup returns CDR1 LGHNA and CDR2 YSLEER. Trimming removed 1 base from V and 8 bases from J, with 18 bases in between. CDR3 residues: CASSQVGGGGRDSPLHF. CDR3 in DNA: TGCGCCAGCAGCCAAGTAGGTGGAGGGGGGAGGGATTCACCCCTCCACTTT.

The chain combines TRBV28 with TRBJ2-7; 7 bases map to TRBD1. The J segment lost 5 bases and the V segment lost 7 bases, leaving 8 bases of the junction unmatched. CDR1 and CDR2 from the germline V gene are MDHEN and SYDVKM. CDR3 size: 13 residues. The CDR3 DNA follows: TGTGCCAGCATCCCAGGGGGAGTCCACGAGCAGTACTTC. Protein: CASIPGGVHEQYF. Based on the CDR3 plus reference TRBV28 and TRBJ2-7, the full variable domain is DVKVTQSSRYLVKRTGEKVFLECVQDMDHENMFWYRQDPGLGLRLIYFSYDVKMKEKGDIPEGYSVSREKKERFSLILESASTNQTSMYLCASIPGGVHEQYFGPGTRLTVT.

The chain carries TRBV6-1 and TRBJ2-7, with 7 nucleotides matching TRBD1. Germline V lookup: CDR1 MNHNS, CDR2 SASEGT. The CDR3 is made up of 14 amino acids. V shed 7 bases and J 3 bases; nucleotides not matched to a gene: 9. In nucleotides, the CDR3 is TGTGCCAGCAAATCCGGGACAGCTATCTACGAGCAGTACTTC. It encodes CASKSGTAIYEQYF.

The gene calls are TRBV6-6 and TRBJ1-1; D remains unclear. The CDR3 has 12 residues. CDR1 and CDR2 from the germline V gene are MNHNY and SVGAGI (reference sequence). The V end was cut by 4 bases, the J end by 5 bases, with 8 bases between. The CDR3 here is CASSFVGTEAFF. For the CDR3, the DNA is TGTGCCAGCAGTTTCGTCGGGACTGAAGCTTTCTTT.

This chain joins TRBV6-5 and TRBJ2-5, with 7 bases aligning to TRBD1. The germline CDR1 and CDR2 sequences are MNHEY and SVGAGI. The CDR3 consists of 13 residues. The trim removed 6 bases at V and 3 bases at J, leaving 4 bases unmatched. CDR3 nucleotides: TGTGCCAGCAGATTTGGACAGGAAGAGACCCAGTACTTC. As protein: CASRFGQEETQYF.

This clone was found once. The J gene is TRBJ1-1, the V gene TRBV18; TRBD1 is a possible D gene (5 bases). The V and J ends lost 6 bases and 0 bases respectively, with 8 bases between them. Germline V gives CDR1 KGHSH, CDR2 LQKENI. This CDR3 is 13 amino acids long. CDR3 loop: CASSWDLNTEAFF. For the CDR3, the DNA is TGTGCCAGCTCCTGGGACCTGAACACTGAAGCTTTCTTT.

The chain links TRBV7-9 to TRBJ1-6, with 7 bases identical to TRBD1. Trimming cost V 6 bases and J 8 bases; bases outside gene matches: 13. Germline CDR1 and CDR2: SEHNR and FQNEAQ (reference sequence). The CDR3 runs to 16 residues. CDR3 DNA: TGTGCCAGCAGTCCACAGGGGTGGCGTATTGATTCACCCCTCCACTTT. As protein: CASSPQGWRIDSPLHF.

This clone turned up a few times. The chain has TRBV5-1 and TRBJ2-1; 12 bases align to TRBD2. V shed 0 bases, J shed 8 bases, and the junction held 6 bases outside the gene matches. The CDR3 spans 16 residues. Germline V CDR1 and CDR2: SGHRS, YFSETQ. Written as DNA, the CDR3 is TGCGCCAGCAGCTTGGGACTAGCGGGAGCCACAGATGAGCAGTTCTTC. The encoded protein is CASSLGLAGATDEQFF.

This clone was found a few times. The V call is TRBV29-1, the J call TRBJ1-1, with D hard to call. The CDR3 extends over 15 amino acids. The ends were cut back, 1 base at V and 1 base at J, with 13 bases in the middle. CDR1 is SQVTM, CDR2 ANQGSEA, per germline. The CDR3 spells CSVEGDPRRNTEAFF. CDR3 DNA sequence: TGCAGCGTTGAAGGGGATCCCAGACGGAACACTGAAGCTTTCTTT. The full variable domain, rest sourced from reference TRBV29-1 and TRBJ1-1, is SAVISQKPSRDICQRGTSLTIQCQVDSQVTMMFWYRQQPGQSLTLIATANQGSEATYESGFVIDKFPISRPNLTFSTLTVSNMSPEDSSIYLCSVEGDPRRNTEAFFGQGTRLTVV.

This clone is a singleton in its sample. The V and J genes are TRBV7-9 and TRBJ1-5; TRBD1 aligns across 7 bases. Germline V gene sequence: CDR1 SEHNR, CDR2 FQNEAQ (reference sequence). The CDR3 runs to 17 residues. After removal of 1 base from V and 0 bases from J, the junction contained 6 bases not matched to a gene. DNA for the CDR3: TGTGCCAGCAGCTTAGAGGGGGCAGCATATAGCAATCAGCCCCAGCATTTT. This gives the protein CASSLEGAAYSNQPQHF.

This clone was seen a single time. The chain uses TRBV6-6 and TRBJ2-3; either TRBD1 or TRBD2 may fit D (5 bases each). V gave up 7 bases and J gave up 2 bases, with 13 bases separating them. Germline assignment: CDR1 MNHNY and CDR2 SVGAGI (reference sequence). CDR3 length: 14 residues. The CDR3 sequence is CASTPPGPTDTQYF. The CDR3 DNA follows: TGTGCCAGCACCCCCCCGGGGCCCACAGATACGCAGTATTTT.

This rearrangement joins TRBV2 to TRBJ2-7, with D perhaps matching TRBD2 (5 bases). Trimming cost V 7 bases and J 3 bases, with 13 bases left between them. The CDR3 spans 13 residues. CDR1 SNHLY and CDR2 FYNNEI come from the germline V gene. CDR3 residues: CASTNGLLYEQYF. CDR3 in DNA: TGTGCCAGCACCAATGGACTCCTCTACGAGCAGTACTTC.

The genes are TRBV5-1 and TRBJ1-2, with a possible D match to TRBD1 (6 bases). Trimming stripped 1 base from V and 3 bases from J, with 7 bases between. The CDR3 runs to 13 residues. CDR1 is SGHRS and CDR2 is YFSETQ in the germline V gene. In DNA, the CDR3 is TGCGCCAGCAGCTTGTCAGGGGACTATGGCTACACCTTC. Its protein is CASSLSGDYGYTF.

The chain links TRBV6-6 to TRBJ1-1; unclear D gene. The V gene lost 2 bases and the J gene lost 8 bases, with 6 bases spanning the gap. The V gene's germline CDR1 is MNHNY and CDR2 SVGAGI (reference sequence). The CDR3 totals 11 residues. The CDR3 loop reads CASSYEGEAFF. The CDR3 bases are TGTGCCAGCAGTTACGAAGGCGAAGCTTTCTTT.

This chain joins TRBV28 and TRBJ2-2; D call uncertain. The germline gives CDR1 MDHEN, CDR2 SYDVKM. Trimming pared 6 bases from V and 9 bases from J, leaving 11 bases between. The CDR3 is made up of 12 amino acids. CDR3 coding DNA: TGTGCCAGCAGCTCCCCCTGGCGGGAGCTGTTTTTT. It encodes CASSSPWRELFF.

This chain links TRBV6-5 with TRBJ2-3, with 7 positions matching TRBD2. CDR3 length: 13 residues. The junction had 4 bases not matched to a gene; V was cut back by 5 bases and J by 5 bases. From germline, CDR1 is MNHEY and CDR2 SVGAGI. DNA for the CDR3: TGTGCCAGCAGTGGCATAGCGGGAGATACGCAGTATTTT. Translation: CASSGIAGDTQYF.

The V gene is TRBV18, the J gene TRBJ1-3; D remains ambiguous. Germline loops: CDR1 KGHSH, CDR2 LQKENI. Trimming shortened V by 3 bases and J by 4 bases, and 16 bases separated the two germline ends. CDR3 size: 16 residues. The CDR3 sequence is CASSPSFAGGGNTIYF. The CDR3, as DNA: TGTGCCAGCTCACCGAGTTTTGCCGGCGGCGGAAACACCATATATTTT.

The rearrangement joins TRBV18 to TRBJ2-7, with TRBD1 matching 8 bases. V shed 5 bases and J 2 bases; nucleotides not matched to a gene: 8. The germline V gene encodes CDR1 KGHSH and CDR2 LQKENI. The CDR3 sequence is 15 residues long. The CDR3 reads CASSSFPGQAYEQYF. The CDR3 DNA reads TGTGCCAGCTCATCATTCCCGGGACAGGCCTACGAGCAGTACTTC.

This chain connects TRBV4-3 to TRBJ1-6; tentatively, D is TRBD1 (6 bases). The CDR3 has 17 amino acids. The V gene lost 0 bases and the J gene lost 9 bases, with 18 bases spanning the gap. Germline V lookup: CDR1 LGHNA, CDR2 YSLEER. CDR3 sequence: CASSQDPPSGHISPLHF. CDR3 coding DNA: TGCGCCAGCAGCCAAGATCCACCGTCGGGACATATTTCACCCCTCCACTTT.